These 25 T cell receptor beta chains were all obtained from the same sample, sequenced in a study of immune evolution from preneoplasia to lung adenocarcinoma (dated by TCRdb to about 2021). The method behind the library was the immunoSEQ multiplex PCR assay. TCRdb limited this immuneACCESS table to in-frame rearrangements with V and J called. A share of clones is missing; checked studies link under half to unresolved V genes, and the rest is unexplained. The sample table shows 8,000 to 9,000 clones, and roughly 80% are seen once. The top ten clones comprise approximately 8.6% of the sample. Sample: FFPE minimally invasive lung adenocarcinoma tissue. This sample's cell subset or site label indicates: micro-invasive lung adenocarcinoma (MIA). The receptors come from an older donor with lung adenocarcinoma.

This rearrangement joins TRBV11-1 to TRBJ2-3; D ambiguous. Per the germline V gene, CDR1 is SGHAT and CDR2 is FQDESV (reference sequence). This CDR3 is built from 16 residues. Trimming cost V 6 bases and J 6 bases, with 22 bases left between them. CDR3 sequence (DNA): TGTGCCAGCAGTTTAAGAACCTTTTCTGCCGCGGATACGCAGTATTTT. Translating gives CASSLRTFSAADTQYF.

The chain couples TRBV30 to TRBJ2-1; tentative D call: TRBD2 (5 bases). CDR1 is GTSNPN, CDR2 SVGIG, per germline (reference sequence). This CDR3 is built from 13 residues. V gave up 5 bases and J gave up 0 bases, with 8 bases separating them. The CDR3 loop reads CAWSRDSYNEQFF. CDR3 DNA sequence: TGTGCCTGGTCCCGGGACTCCTACAATGAGCAGTTCTTC.

The rearrangement uses TRBV2 and TRBJ2-7, with 13 bases fitting TRBD2. The CDR3 sequence is 15 residues long. Germline-derived CDR1 and CDR2 are SNHLY and FYNNEI. V was clipped by 6 bases and J by 3 bases; unmatched bases: 5. The CDR3 DNA sequence: TGTGCCAGCAGACCGGGACTAGCGGGAAACTACGAGCAGTACTTC. Residues: CASRPGLAGNYEQYF. The full variable domain, rest sourced from reference TRBV2 and TRBJ2-7, is EPEVTQTPSHQVTQMGQEVILRCVPISNHLYFYWYRQILGQKVEFLVSFYNNEISEKSEIFDDQFSVERPDGSNFTLKIRSTKLEDSAMYFCASRPGLAGNYEQYFGPGTRLTVT.

V gene TRBV11-2 combines with J gene TRBJ1-2; 10 bases map to TRBD1. This CDR3 has 14 residues. J was trimmed by 6 bases and V by 3 bases; bases with no gene match: 4. Germline V gene data show CDR1 as SGHAT and CDR2 as FQNNGV. As DNA, the CDR3 is TGTGCCAGCAGCTTGACAGGGGGCGATGATGGCTACACCTTC. This translates into CASSLTGGDDGYTF. Filled out from reference TRBV11-2 and TRBJ1-2, the complete variable domain reads EAGVAQSPRYKIIEKRQSVAFWCNPISGHATLYWYQQILGQGPKLLIQFQNNGVVDDSQLPKDRFSAERLKGVDSTLKIQPAKLEDSAVYLCASSLTGGDDGYTFGSGTRLTVV.

This clone was picked up one time. The chain links TRBV10-3 to TRBJ2-7; TRBD1 matches 8 bases. Per the germline V gene, CDR1 is ENHRY and CDR2 is SYGVKD. CDR3 length equals 16 residues. Losses at the gene ends were 2 bases for V and 0 bases for J; bases not matched to a gene: 6. CDR3 in amino acids: CAISEPGQANSYEQYF. Written as DNA, the CDR3 is TGTGCCATCAGTGAGCCGGGACAGGCGAACTCCTACGAGCAGTACTTC.

CDR3 bases: TGCGCCAGCAGCTTGCCGACACCGTCCTACGAGCAGTACTTC. Translated: CASSLPTPSYEQYF. The chain joins TRBV5-1 to TRBJ2-7; D gene uncertain. Looked up from germline, CDR1 is SGHRS and CDR2 is YFSETQ. CDR3 length equals 14 residues. V lost 1 base and J lost 1, with 9 bases in between.

The V call is TRBV6-1, the J call TRBJ1-1, with TRBD1 matching 8 bases. The CDR3 is made up of 14 amino acids. J was trimmed by 0 bases and V by 8 bases; bases with no gene match: 5. Looked up from germline, CDR1 is MNHNS and CDR2 is SASEGT. The CDR3 protein is CASETGALNTEAFF. The DNA of the CDR3 is TGTGCCAGCGAGACAGGGGCCCTGAACACTGAAGCTTTCTTT.

Remarks on this clone: The sample has other DNA sequences that encode this CDR3 too. The rearrangement links TRBV4-1 to TRBJ2-5; D not certain. Trimming cost V 3 bases and J 4 bases, with 12 bases left between them. The V gene's germline CDR1 is MGHRA and CDR2 YSYEKL. The CDR3 extends over 14 amino acids. The CDR3 DNA follows: TGCGCCAGCAGCCACCGCGACACGTCAGAGACCCAGTACTTC. This sequence encodes CASSHRDTSETQYF.

This clone came up once. In DNA, the CDR3 is TGTGCCAGTAGGGTTGGGGGGCTCACAGATACGCAGTATTTT. Its translation is CASRVGGLTDTQYF. The chain is built from TRBV19 and TRBJ2-3; D tentatively fits TRBD1 or TRBD2 (6 bases each). Trimming stripped 6 bases from V and 2 bases from J, with 12 bases between. The CDR3 is 14 residues long. Germline CDR1 is LNHDA and CDR2 is SQIVND (reference sequence).

The chain uses TRBV25-1 and TRBJ1-4, with 7 positions matching TRBD1. Germline trimming cut 4 bases from V and 8 bases from J; bases unmatched to any gene: 7. Looked up from germline, CDR1 is MGHDK and CDR2 is SYGVNS. There are 14 residues in the CDR3. The CDR3 here is CASSVTGAGEKLFF. CDR3 sequence (DNA): TGTGCCAGCAGTGTTACAGGGGCGGGGGAAAAACTGTTTTTT.

The V call is TRBV10-3, the J call TRBJ1-5, with D possibly being TRBD1 (5 bases). Trimming removed 6 bases from V and 2 bases from J, with 11 bases in between. The CDR3 runs to 14 residues. Looked up from germline, CDR1 is ENHRY and CDR2 is SYGVKD. This CDR3 is CAIRGGVGNQPQHF. DNA of the CDR3: TGTGCCATCAGGGGGGGTGTGGGCAATCAGCCCCAGCATTTT.

The CDR3 DNA is TGTGCCAGCAGCGAGGGGACTAGCACCGCCACAGATACGCAGTATTTT. It yields the protein CASSEGTSTATDTQYF. The chain couples TRBV9 to TRBJ2-3, with TRBD2 identical over 9 bases. The CDR3 is 16 residues long. Germline V gives CDR1 SGDLS, CDR2 YYNGEE. J gave up 2 bases and V 3 bases, and 7 bases lay outside the gene matches. Looking up the rest from reference TRBV9 and TRBJ2-3 gives the full variable domain: DSGVTQTPKHLITATGQRVTLRCSPRSGDLSVYWYQQSLDQGLQFLIQYYNGEERAKGNILERFSAQQFPDLHSELNLSSLELGDSALYFCASSEGTSTATDTQYFGPGTRLTVL.

In regard to this clone: The same CDR3 also results from other DNA sequences found in this sample. The chain recombines TRBV29-1 with TRBJ1-2; no reliable D call. The CDR3 consists of 12 residues. Germline CDR1 and CDR2: SQVTM and ANQGSEA. V shed 4 bases and J shed 1 base, with 7 bases lying between them. CDR3 DNA: TGCAGCGTTGCTGGAGGTAACTATGGCTACACCTTC. Translation gives CSVAGGNYGYTF.

The rearrangement links TRBV27 to TRBJ1-5; no clear D gene. The CDR3 is made up of 12 amino acids. Germline CDR1 and CDR2: MNHEY and SMNVEV (reference sequence). The V and J ends lost 5 bases and 3 bases respectively, with 5 bases between them. CDR3 in DNA: TGTGCCAGCAGTGCTCTCAATCAGCCCCAGCATTTT. Its protein product is CASSALNQPQHF.

This rearrangement joins TRBV6-5 to TRBJ1-1; 8 bases map to TRBD1. The V segment lost 6 bases and the J segment 6 bases; nucleotides outside the gene matches: 9. The CDR3 contains 14 residues. Germline assignment: CDR1 MNHEY and CDR2 SVGAGI. This chain's CDR3 is CASRYPGQESEAFF. The CDR3 DNA follows: TGTGCCAGCAGGTATCCGGGACAGGAGTCTGAAGCTTTCTTT.

The rearrangement joins TRBV11-1 to TRBJ1-2, with 8 bases identical to TRBD1. J gave up 3 bases and V 5 bases, and 5 bases lay outside the gene matches. The CDR3 is 14 residues long. CDR1 SGHAT and CDR2 FQDESV come from the germline V gene (reference sequence). CDR3 amino acids: CASSRKTGDYGYTF. DNA of the CDR3: TGTGCCAGCAGCCGAAAGACAGGGGACTATGGCTACACCTTC.

This chain uses TRBV28 with TRBJ1-1; tentative D call: TRBD1 (6 bases). Germline V lookup: CDR1 MDHEN, CDR2 SYDVKM. There are 15 residues in the CDR3. V lost 4 bases and J lost 1, with 13 bases in between. CDR3 in amino acids: CASSSRTVPNTEAFF. The CDR3 nucleotides read TGTGCCAGCAGTTCGCGGACAGTCCCGAACACTGAAGCTTTCTTT.

The J gene is TRBJ1-5, the V gene TRBV19, with a weak D call TRBD1 (5 bases). Trimming pared 5 bases from V and 10 bases from J, leaving 15 bases between. CDR1 and CDR2 from the germline V gene are LNHDA and SQIVND (reference sequence). CDR3 size: 13 residues. In DNA form, the CDR3 reads TGTGCCAGTAGTGACACTGGGGCAGGCCCCCAGCATTTT. Amino acid sequence: CASSDTGAGPQHF.

V usage is TRBV19 and J usage is TRBJ1-4, with 7 positions matching TRBD1. J gave up 5 bases and V 5 bases, and 8 bases lay outside the gene matches. CDR1 and CDR2 (germline): LNHDA, SQIVND (reference sequence). CDR3 length: 15 amino acids. Written as DNA, the CDR3 is TGTGCCAGTAGTTTACAGGGGCTGATCAATGAAAAACTGTTTTTT. This gives the protein CASSLQGLINEKLFF.

This chain uses TRBV5-1 with TRBJ2-5, with 8 bases aligning to TRBD1. Germline CDR1 SGHRS, CDR2 YFSETQ. The J segment lost 4 bases and the V segment lost 4 bases, leaving 9 bases of the junction unmatched. This CDR3 spans 15 amino acids. CDR3 loop: CASSETGDPGETQYF. The CDR3 DNA reads TGCGCCAGCAGCGAGACAGGGGACCCGGGAGAGACCCAGTACTTC.

The rearrangement joins TRBV9 to TRBJ2-2, with a tentative D call TRBD1 (6 bases). This CDR3 contains 13 residues. Germline V gene sequence: CDR1 SGDLS, CDR2 YYNGEE. Trimming left V 5 bases short and J 6 bases short, with 11 bases between. The CDR3 DNA reads TGTGCCAGCAGAGTTGGACAGTCCGGGGAGCTGTTTTTT. It codes for CASRVGQSGELFF.

V is TRBV7-8 and J is TRBJ1-1; no definite D call. The germline CDR1 and CDR2 sequences are SGHVS and FQNEAQ. Trimming took 0 bases from V and 1 from J, leaving 6 bases between them. The CDR3 extends over 14 amino acids. The chain's CDR3 is CASSLAKPNTEAFF. DNA of the CDR3: TGTGCCAGCAGCTTAGCAAAGCCGAACACTGAAGCTTTCTTT.

This clone appeared a single time. This chain uses TRBV7-9 with TRBJ1-4, with TRBD1 matching 7 bases. Per the germline V gene, CDR1 is SEHNR and CDR2 is FQNEAQ (reference sequence). Trimming took 11 bases from V and 5 from J; bases not matched to a gene: 8. This CDR3 is 13 amino acids long. In DNA, the CDR3 is TGTGCCGGCCAAGGGGGCCCCAATGAAAAACTGTTTTTT. The encoded protein is CAGQGGPNEKLFF.

The chain combines TRBV11-1 with TRBJ2-3; possibly TRBD1 or TRBD2 for D (5 bases each). Between the trimmed V and J ends, which lost 5 bases and 5 bases, there was a span of 20 bases. Germline values: CDR1 SGHAT, CDR2 FQDESV (reference sequence). The CDR3 extends over 16 amino acids. The CDR3 bases are TGTGCCAGCAGCCGTGAAGGGACCACGAGCTTAGATACGCAGTATTTT. It specifies CASSREGTTSLDTQYF.

The chain recombines TRBV9 with TRBJ2-3; D gene unclear. Trimming left V 2 bases short and J 2 bases short, with 6 bases between. This CDR3 spans 13 amino acids. Germline CDR1 reads SGDLS; CDR2 reads YYNGEE. In DNA, the CDR3 is TGTGCCAGCAGCGTGCAGCACACAGATACGCAGTATTTT. It encodes CASSVQHTDTQYF. The variable domain in full, with the rest retrieved from reference TRBV9 and TRBJ2-3, is DSGVTQTPKHLITATGQRVTLRCSPRSGDLSVYWYQQSLDQGLQFLIQYYNGEERAKGNILERFSAQQFPDLHSELNLSSLELGDSALYFCASSVQHTDTQYFGPGTRLTVL.